These T cell receptor beta chains were read from a single sample in a study of blood T cell repertoires in COVID-19. Repertoires were generated with immunoSEQ multiplex PCR, while TCRdb's copy carries only in-frame clones and drops some. Of about 74,000 clones listed, around 93% are singletons. Sequencing was done on a sample of peripheral blood. The receptors were gathered from a woman aged 55-69 years with active COVID-19. CDR3s include the opening cysteine and the closing phenylalanine or tryptophan. The size entry is marked missing in some rows and otherwise reads once, few, many or a size class.

>TRBJ2-2|.|TRBV19
CASSVDRVDTGELFF
>TRBJ2-1|.|TRBV10-3
CAISERAGTGLDNEQFF
>TRBJ2-1|.|TRBV27
CASSGSGRITYNEQFF
>TRBJ2-2|.|TRBV6-5
CASSLDRGNTGELFF
>TRBJ1-5|.|TRBV21-1
CASSKGRYSNQPQHF
>TRBJ2-1|.|TRBV6-5
CASRRTGAGGEQFF
>TRBJ1-2|.|TRBV6-5
CASSYEFKGGLYTF
>TRBJ2-1|.|TRBV27
CASSFGTGYVNEQFF
>TRBJ2-7|once|TRBV18
CASSPRELSAHEQYF
>TRBJ2-3|.|TRBV5-1
CASQQVLDPRISNTQYF
>TRBJ2-1|.|TRBV5-1
CASSLTLGQGARNEQFF
>TRBJ2-7|.|TRBV7-8
CASSPGLAGANSYEQYF
>TRBJ2-1|.|TRBV2
CASSPRPGLTRPNEQFF
>TRBJ2-1|.|TRBV25-1
CASSEPRSSGINEQFF
>TRBJ2-7|few|TRBV5-1
CASSTGTSGNSYEQYF
>TRBJ2-2|.|TRBV15
CATSRGGRGSNTGELFF
>TRBJ1-2|.|TRBV5-1
CASRSGTGDGYTF
>TRBJ1-2|.|TRBV18
CASSPHRDDYGYTF
>TRBJ2-7|.|TRBV6-1
CASSDQWGLGEQYF
>TRBJ2-5|.|TRBV7-8
CASTEDSSGSRETQYF
>TRBJ1-5|once|TRBV6-5
CASSWTGGWNQPQHF
>TRBJ1-4|few|TRBV11-2
CASSKGVTGTNEKLFF